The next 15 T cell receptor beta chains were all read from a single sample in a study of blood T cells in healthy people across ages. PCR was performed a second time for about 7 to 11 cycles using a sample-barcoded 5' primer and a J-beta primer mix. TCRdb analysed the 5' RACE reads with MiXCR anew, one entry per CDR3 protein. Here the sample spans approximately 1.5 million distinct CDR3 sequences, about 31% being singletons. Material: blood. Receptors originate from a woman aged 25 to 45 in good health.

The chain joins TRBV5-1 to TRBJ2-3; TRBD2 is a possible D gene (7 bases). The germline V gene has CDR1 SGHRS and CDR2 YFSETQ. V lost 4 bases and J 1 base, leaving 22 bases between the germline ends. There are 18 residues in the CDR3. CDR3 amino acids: CASSLRLGGALGTDTQYF. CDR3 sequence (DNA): TGCGCCAGCAGCCTTAGACTGGGGGGGGCTCTGGGCACAGATACGCAGTATTTT.

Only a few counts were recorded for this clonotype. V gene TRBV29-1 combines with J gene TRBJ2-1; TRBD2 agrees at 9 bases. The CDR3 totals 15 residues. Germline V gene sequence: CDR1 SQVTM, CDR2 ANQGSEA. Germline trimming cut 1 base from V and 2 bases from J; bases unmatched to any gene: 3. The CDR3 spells CSVEVLAGTYNEQFF. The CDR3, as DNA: TGCAGCGTTGAAGTCCTAGCGGGGACCTACAATGAGCAGTTCTTC.

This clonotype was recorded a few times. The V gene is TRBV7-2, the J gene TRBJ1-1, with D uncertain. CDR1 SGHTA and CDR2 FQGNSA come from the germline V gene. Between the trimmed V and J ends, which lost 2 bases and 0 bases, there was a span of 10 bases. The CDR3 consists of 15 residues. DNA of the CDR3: TGTGCCAGCAGCTTATTGGGGAGCATGAACACTGAAGCTTTCTTT. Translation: CASSLLGSMNTEAFF.

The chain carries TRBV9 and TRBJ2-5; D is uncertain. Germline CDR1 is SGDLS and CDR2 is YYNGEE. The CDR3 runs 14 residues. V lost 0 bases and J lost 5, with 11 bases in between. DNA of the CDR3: TGTGCCAGCAGCGTAGCCCTAGATCCGGAGACCCAGTACTTC. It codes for CASSVALDPETQYF.

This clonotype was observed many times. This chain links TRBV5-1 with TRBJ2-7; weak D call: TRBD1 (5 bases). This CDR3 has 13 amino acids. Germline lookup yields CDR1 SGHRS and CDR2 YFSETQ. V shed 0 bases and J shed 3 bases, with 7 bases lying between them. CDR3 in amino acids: CASSLEGIYEQYF. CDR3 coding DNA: TGCGCCAGCAGCTTGGAGGGGATCTACGAGCAGTACTTC.

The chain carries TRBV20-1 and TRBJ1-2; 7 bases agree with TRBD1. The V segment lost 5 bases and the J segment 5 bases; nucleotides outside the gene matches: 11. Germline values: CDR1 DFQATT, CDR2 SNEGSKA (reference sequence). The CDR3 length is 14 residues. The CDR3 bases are TGCAGTGCTCGCGGGACAGAGAGAAATTATGGCTACACCTTC. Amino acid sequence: CSARGTERNYGYTF.

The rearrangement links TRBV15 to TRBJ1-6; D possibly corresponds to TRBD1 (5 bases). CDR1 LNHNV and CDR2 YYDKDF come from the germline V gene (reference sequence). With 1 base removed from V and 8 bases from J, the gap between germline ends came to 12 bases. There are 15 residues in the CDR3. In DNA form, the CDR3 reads TGTGCCACCAGCAGAGGGGGACTCGGGGATTCACCCCTCCACTTT. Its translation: CATSRGGLGDSPLHF.

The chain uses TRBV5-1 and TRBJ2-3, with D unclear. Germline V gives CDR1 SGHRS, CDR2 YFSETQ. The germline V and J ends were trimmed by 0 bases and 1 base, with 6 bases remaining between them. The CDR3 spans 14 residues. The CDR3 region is CASSLGGCTDTQYF. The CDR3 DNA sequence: TGCGCCAGCAGCTTGGGAGGTTGCACAGATACGCAGTATTTT.

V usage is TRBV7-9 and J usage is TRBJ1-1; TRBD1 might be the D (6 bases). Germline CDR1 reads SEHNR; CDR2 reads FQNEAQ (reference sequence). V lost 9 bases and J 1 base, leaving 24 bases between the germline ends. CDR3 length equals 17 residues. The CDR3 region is CASQRSPQGPQNTEAFF. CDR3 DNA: TGTGCCAGTCAACGGTCCCCGCAGGGGCCCCAGAACACTGAAGCTTTCTTT.

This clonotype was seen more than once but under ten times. The CDR3 sequence is CASSLDRKGKTQYF. The CDR3 bases are TGTGCCAGCAGCTTAGACCGTAAGGGAAAGACCCAGTACTTC. The chain couples TRBV3-1 to TRBJ2-5; D is uncertain. The CDR3 extends over 14 amino acids. Looked up from germline, CDR1 is LGHDT and CDR2 is YNNKEL (reference sequence). Deletions cut 5 bases from V and 6 bases from J, with 16 bases between.

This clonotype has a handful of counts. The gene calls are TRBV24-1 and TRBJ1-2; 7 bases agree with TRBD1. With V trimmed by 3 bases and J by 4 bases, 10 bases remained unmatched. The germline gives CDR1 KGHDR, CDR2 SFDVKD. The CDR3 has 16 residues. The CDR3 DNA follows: TGTGCCACCAGTGATCCTGACATATCAGGGGGCTATGGCTACACCTTC. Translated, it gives CATSDPDISGGYGYTF.

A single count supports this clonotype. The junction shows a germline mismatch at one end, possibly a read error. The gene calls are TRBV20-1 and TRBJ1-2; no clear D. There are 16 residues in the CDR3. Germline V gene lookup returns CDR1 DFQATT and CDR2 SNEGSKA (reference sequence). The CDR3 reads CSTRVAPGASNYGYTF. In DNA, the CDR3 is TGCAGTACTAGAGTAGCCCCGGGCGCCTCTAACTATGGCTACACCTTC.

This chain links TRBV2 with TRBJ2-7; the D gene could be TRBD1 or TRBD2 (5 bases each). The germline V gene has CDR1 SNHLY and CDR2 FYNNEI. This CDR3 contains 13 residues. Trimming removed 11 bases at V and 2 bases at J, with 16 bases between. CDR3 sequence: CALPYGDAYEQYF. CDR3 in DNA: TGTGCCCTACCCTATGGGGACGCCTACGAGCAGTACTTC.

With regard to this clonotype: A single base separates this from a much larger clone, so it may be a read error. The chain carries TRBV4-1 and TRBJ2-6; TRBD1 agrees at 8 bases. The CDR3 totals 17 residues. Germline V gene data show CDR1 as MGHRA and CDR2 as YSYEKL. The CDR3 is CASSLGQGPSGADVLTF. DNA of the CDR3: TGCGCCAGCAGCCTCGGACAGGGCCCCTCTGGGGCCGACGTCCTGACTTTC.

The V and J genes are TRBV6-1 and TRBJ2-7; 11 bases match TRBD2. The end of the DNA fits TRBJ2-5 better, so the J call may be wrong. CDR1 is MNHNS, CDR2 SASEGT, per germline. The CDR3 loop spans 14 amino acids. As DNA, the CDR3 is TGTGCCAGCAGTAGACTAGCGGGGAAAGAGACCCAGTACTTC. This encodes CASSRLAGKETQYF.